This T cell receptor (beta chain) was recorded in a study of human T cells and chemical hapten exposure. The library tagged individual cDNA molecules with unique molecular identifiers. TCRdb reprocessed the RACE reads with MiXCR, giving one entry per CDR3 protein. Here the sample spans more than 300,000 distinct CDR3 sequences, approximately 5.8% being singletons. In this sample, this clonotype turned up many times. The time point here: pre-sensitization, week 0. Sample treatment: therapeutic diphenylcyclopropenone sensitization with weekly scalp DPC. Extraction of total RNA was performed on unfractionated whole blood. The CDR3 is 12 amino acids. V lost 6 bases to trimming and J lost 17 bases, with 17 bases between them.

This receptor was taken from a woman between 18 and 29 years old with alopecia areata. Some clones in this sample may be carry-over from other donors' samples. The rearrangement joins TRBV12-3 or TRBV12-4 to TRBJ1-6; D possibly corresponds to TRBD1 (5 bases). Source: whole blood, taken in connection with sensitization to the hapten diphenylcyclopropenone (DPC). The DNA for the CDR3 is TGTGCCAGCAGCTCCCCCGGAGGGACGGTCCACTTT. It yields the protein CASSSPGGTVHF.